This T cell receptor beta chain stems from a study of OX40 agonist ivuxolimab in advanced cancers. Study context: Six ivuxolimab dose levels, 0.01 to 10 mg/kg, were given intravenously every 2 weeks. Study-wide results and limits: Among some nonresponders, normalized T-cell clonal expansion was also low.

Sequencing was performed with immunoSEQ multiplex PCR; in TCRdb, only in-frame clones are kept and a portion is missing. Of 55,000 to 70,000 clones listed, around 84% are singletons. Autoimmune disease history or systemic immunosuppression meant exclusion. The CDR3 is 14 amino acids. CDR1 is LGHNT, CDR2 FRNRAP, per germline. Trimming left V 6 bases short and J 0 bases short, with 9 bases between. A word on this clone: Its target is not known.

The sequences come from CD4+ or CD8+ T cells sorted from blood, collected in a trial of the OX40 agonist ivuxolimab. The chain carries TRBV12-5 and TRBJ2-4, with unresolved D. The receptor comes from an adult with an advanced solid tumor such as melanoma, head and neck, liver or kidney cancer. In DNA form, the CDR3 reads TGTGCTAGTGGGGAAAACCTAGCCAAAAACATTCAGTACTTC. Amino acids: CASGENLAKNIQYF.